This T cell receptor beta chain was recovered during a study of regulatory T cells in long-lasting Graves disease. V shed 8 bases and J 5 bases; nucleotides not matched to a gene: 12. The CDR3 sequence is 14 residues long. Germline assignment: CDR1 GTSNPN and CDR2 SVGIG (reference sequence). The time point here: newly diagnosed GD, antithyroid drugs for less than 3 months. There was RNA extracted from PBMCs, and the TCR library was made from it. This clonotype showed up just a few times. In building TCR beta libraries, iRepertoire HTBI primers were used together with Arm-PCR of CDR3 regions. TCRdb reprocessed the multiplex PCR reads via MiXCR and lists one record per CDR3 protein. The sample includes about 610,000 distinct CDR3 sequences, roughly 16% of them seen just once. These data also formed part of another study, on T cells in Graves' hyperthyroidism and ophthalmopathy. In that study: The TCR CDR3 was amplified in a first-round RT-PCR using the HTBI primer set.

This TCR came from a young man with Graves disease. The sample here was peripheral blood mononuclear cells (PBMCs), taken at new diagnosis, from a patient treated with antithyroid drugs. The rearrangement uses TRBV30 and TRBJ2-3; 8 bases agree with TRBD2. CDR3: CARAGVGREDTQYF. The CDR3 region has the DNA TGTGCCCGGGCGGGGGTCGGGAGGGAAGATACGCAGTATTTT.